This T cell receptor (beta chain) derives from a study of regulatory T cells in long-lasting Graves disease. The V and J ends lost 1 base and 6 bases respectively, with 11 bases between them. CDR1 is SGHRS, CDR2 YFSETQ, per germline. The CDR3 is 13 amino acids. Through Arm-PCR of CDR3 regions and iRepertoire HTBI primers, TCR beta libraries were built. MiXCR, applied by TCRdb to the multiplex PCR reads, yields one record per CDR3 protein. Of roughly 400,000 distinct CDR3 sequences in the sample, 21% were seen once. Time point: persistent/refractory GD, antithyroid drugs over 5 years with positive TRAb. The authors made the TCR library using RNA they extracted from PBMCs.

The rearrangement links TRBV5-1 to TRBJ2-7, with unresolved D. The receptor's source is a female donor with Graves disease. This material consisted of peripheral blood mononuclear cells (PBMCs), taken when the disease was refractory, from a patient treated with antithyroid drugs. CDR3 protein: CASSLNPGPEQYF. CDR3 nucleotides: TGCGCCAGCAGCTTGAATCCGGGTCCCGAGCAGTACTTC.